This is a list of T cell receptor beta chains from one sample in a study of control samples from healthy donors and cancer patients. Assay: immunoSEQ multiplex PCR; the TCRdb copy retains only in-frame clones and omits some. The data contain about 250,000 clones, approximately 80% of them seen just once; the ten biggest clones take up about an eighth. The sequencing input was PBMCs. These TCRs come from a woman aged 55-69 years with lung cancer. Each CDR3 is given with its conserved first and last residue. D genes are given only for firm matches. Size values are once, few and many counts, or a class for expanded clones, and some rows have none.

D	size	V	J	CDR3	DNA
TRBD1	-	TRBV6-5	TRBJ1-2	CASSPGQPVPYGYTF	TGTGCCAGCAGTCCGGGACAGCCTGTACCCTATGGCTACACCTTC
TRBD2	-	TRBV20-1	TRBJ2-1	CSASGTSEAEQFF	TGCAGTGCTAGTGGGACTAGCGAGGCTGAGCAGTTCTTC
-	-	TRBV21-1	TRBJ2-5	CASSKVFASNPRTPQETQYF	TGTGCCAGCAGCAAAGTGTTTGCGTCTAACCCCCGGACTCCCCAAGAGACCCAGTACTTC
-	-	TRBV6-5	TRBJ2-1	CASRDDRLRNEQFF	TGTGCCAGCAGAGACGACAGGTTGAGGAATGAGCAGTTCTTC
-	-	TRBV7-3	TRBJ2-3	CASSPQTRLSDTQYF	TGTGCCAGCAGCCCACAGACTAGACTATCGGATACGCAGTATTTT
-	few	TRBV10-3	TRBJ1-1	CAIRLTVNTEAFF	TGTGCCATCAGGCTGACAGTTAACACTGAAGCTTTCTTT
-	-	TRBV9	TRBJ2-2	CASSVAGVVTGELFF	TGTGCCAGCAGCGTGGCAGGTGTGGTCACCGGGGAGCTGTTTTTT
TRBD1	-	TRBV18	TRBJ2-1	CASSPGRGQSFF	TGTGCCAGCTCACCAGGCAGGGGACAGTCGTTCTTC
-	-	TRBV5-1	TRBJ2-6	CASRSSYSGANVLTF	TGCGCCAGCAGAAGCAGCTACTCTGGGGCCAACGTCCTGACTTTC
-	once	TRBV6-5	TRBJ1-6	CASSQGPVDSPLHF	TGTGCCAGCAGTCAGGGGCCTGTTGATTCACCCCTCCACTTT
-	-	TRBV28	TRBJ2-7	CASLAQAPYEQYF	TGTGCCAGTCTGGCGCAGGCCCCCTACGAGCAGTACTTC
-	many	TRBV10-2	TRBJ1-5	CASSEASRSNQPQHF	TGCGCCAGCAGTGAGGCGTCGAGAAGCAATCAGCCCCAGCATTTT
-	-	TRBV19	TRBJ1-4	CASSMQAGATNEKLFF	TGTGCCAGTAGTATGCAAGCGGGAGCAACTAATGAAAAACTGTTTTTT
-	once	TRBV27	TRBJ1-1	CASSLFARLNTEAFF	TGTGCCAGCAGTTTGTTCGCCAGGTTGAACACTGAAGCTTTCTTT
TRBD1	-	TRBV15	TRBJ2-5	CATSRAGQGKETQYF	TGTGCCACCAGCAGGGCGGGACAGGGGAAAGAGACCCAGTACTTC
-	-	TRBV19	TRBJ2-7	CASSIEIGIHEQYF	TGTGCCAGTAGTATAGAGATAGGTATCCACGAGCAGTACTTC
-	-	TRBV5-1	TRBJ1-2	CASSFSGEDYGYTF	TGCGCCAGCAGCTTTTCAGGGGAAGACTATGGCTACACCTTC
-	-	TRBV18	TRBJ2-7	CASSHDRYEQYF	TGTGCCAGCTCCCACGACAGGTACGAGCAGTACTTC
-	once	TRBV6-5	TRBJ2-6	CASATGANVLTF	TGTGCCAGCGCAACAGGGGCCAACGTCCTGACTTTC
-	once	TRBV5-1	TRBJ1-2	CASSLNSYYGYTF	TGCGCCAGCAGCTTGAACAGCTACTATGGCTACACCTTC
-	-	TRBV30	TRBJ1-6	CAWSVLSATPLHF	TGTGCCTGGAGTGTACTGTCCGCCACCCCCCTCCACTTT
-	-	TRBV5-1	TRBJ1-4	CASSLANLQVSNEKLFF	TGCGCCAGCAGCTTGGCCAATTTACAGGTCTCTAATGAAAAACTGTTTTTT
TRBD2	-	TRBV5-1	TRBJ2-1	CASSLAGGAGINEQFF	TGCGCCAGCAGCTTGGCGGGGGGAGCGGGTATCAATGAGCAGTTCTTC
-	-	TRBV10-3	TRBJ2-3	CAISSGGAVSTDTQYF	TGTGCCATCAGTTCTGGGGGGGCTGTGAGCACAGATACGCAGTATTTT
TRBD1	-	TRBV18	TRBJ2-2	CASSPRTGTGELFF	TGTGCCAGCTCACCACGGACAGGGACCGGGGAGCTGTTTTTT
-	-	TRBV5-6	TRBJ1-1	CASSLANRGGTEAFF	TGTGCCAGCAGCTTAGCTAACCGGGGGGGAACTGAAGCTTTCTTT
-	-	TRBV6-5	TRBJ1-4	CASSPQPTNEKLFF	TGTGCCAGCAGCCCACAGCCAACTAATGAAAAACTGTTTTTT
-	-	TRBV19	TRBJ1-6	CASSVGTGNNSPLHF	TGTGCCAGTAGTGTCGGGACCGGAAATAATTCACCCCTCCACTTT
-	-	TRBV19	TRBJ1-1	CASSLFWNTEAFF	TGTGCCAGTAGTCTTTTCTGGAACACTGAAGCTTTCTTT
-	once	TRBV5-1	TRBJ2-5	CASSLPPGGQPIQETQYF	TGCGCCAGCAGCTTACCCCCCGGGGGACAGCCTATCCAAGAGACCCAGTACTTC
-	-	TRBV18	TRBJ2-3	CASSFRGGDTQYF	TGTGCCAGCTCCTTCAGGGGTGGAGATACGCAGTATTTT
TRBD2	few	TRBV4-1	TRBJ2-1	CASSHSGTSGSEQFF	TGCGCCAGCAGCCATTCCGGGACTAGCGGGAGTGAGCAGTTCTTC
-	-	TRBV2	TRBJ1-1	CASSEERNTEAFF	TGTGCCAGCAGTGAAGAGAGGAACACTGAAGCTTTCTTT
-	-	TRBV5-1	TRBJ2-1	CASSLSGQVGAQSYNEQFF	TGCGCCAGCAGCTTGTCCGGTCAGGTGGGGGCGCAATCCTACAATGAGCAGTTCTTC
-	-	TRBV10-3	TRBJ1-1	CAIIGTPNTEAFF	TGTGCCATCATCGGGACCCCGAACACTGAAGCTTTCTTT
TRBD2	-	TRBV5-4	TRBJ2-1	CASSRRLAVEGNEQFF	TGTGCCAGCAGCCGACGACTAGCGGTCGAGGGGAATGAGCAGTTCTTC